A single sample gave rise to the 16 T cell receptor beta chains below, sequenced in a study of immune evolution from preneoplasia to lung adenocarcinoma. Produced via immunoSEQ multiplex PCR; TCRdb's table is partial and in-frame only. This sample has over 6,500 clones, with around 83% found just once. Sequences were obtained from FFPE invasive lung adenocarcinoma tissue. The source is a person aged 45-69 years with lung adenocarcinoma.

The J gene is TRBJ1-1, the V gene TRBV6-5; D unclear. The CDR3 runs 11 residues. Germline V gene lookup returns CDR1 MNHEY and CDR2 SVGAGI. V lost 6 bases to trimming and J lost 8 bases, with 10 bases between them. CDR3 sequence (DNA): TGTGCCAGCAGGATAAAACGAGAAGCTTTCTTT. This gives the protein CASRIKREAFF.

The J gene is TRBJ2-7, the V gene TRBV5-6; no clear D gene. V was pared by 0 bases and J by 7 bases, with 8 bases between. The CDR3 loop spans 12 amino acids. The germline V gene has CDR1 SGHDT and CDR2 YYEEEE. The DNA for the CDR3 is TGTGCCAGCAGCTTGGGAGTCGGGGAGCAGTACTTC. Its protein is CASSLGVGEQYF.

The V gene is TRBV18, the J gene TRBJ2-7, with TRBD1 matching over 8 bases. The junction had 3 bases not matched to a gene; V was cut back by 3 bases and J by 2 bases. The CDR3 loop spans 14 amino acids. Germline CDR1 reads KGHSH; CDR2 reads LQKENI. The CDR3 region is CASSPSTGAYEQYF. The DNA of the CDR3 is TGTGCCAGCTCACCGTCGACAGGGGCCTACGAGCAGTACTTC. The variable domain in full, with the rest retrieved from reference TRBV18 and TRBJ2-7, is NAGVMQNPRHLVRRRGQEARLRCSPMKGHSHVYWYRQLPEEGLKFMVYLQKENIIDESGMPKERFSAEFPKEGPSILRIQQVVRGDSAAYFCASSPSTGAYEQYFGPGTRLTVT.

This chain uses TRBV11-1 with TRBJ1-4; D gene uncertain. Between the trimmed V and J ends, which lost 3 bases and 5 bases, there was a span of 7 bases. The CDR3 is 13 residues long. Germline loops: CDR1 SGHAT, CDR2 FQDESV (reference sequence). CDR3 protein: CASSFGSNEKLFF. For the CDR3, the DNA is TGTGCCAGCAGCTTTGGTTCGAATGAAAAACTGTTTTTT. The variable domain in full, completed from reference TRBV11-1 and TRBJ1-4, reads EAEVAQSPRYKITEKSQAVAFWCDPISGHATLYWYRQILGQGPELLVQFQDESVVDDSQLPKDRFSAERLKGVDSTLKIQPAELGDSAMYLCASSFGSNEKLFFGSGTQLSVL.

This clone was detected once. This rearrangement joins TRBV6-1 to TRBJ2-1; possibly TRBD1 for D (6 bases). This CDR3 spans 16 amino acids. The V end lost 4 bases, the J end lost 2 bases, and 15 bases lay between the germline ends. The germline V gene has CDR1 MNHNS and CDR2 SASEGT. The CDR3 here is CASSVGGRPTYNEQFF. The CDR3 DNA reads TGTGCCAGCAGTGTAGGGGGTCGACCGACCTACAATGAGCAGTTCTTC.

This clone was observed a single time. The chain has TRBV5-6 and TRBJ2-4, with a weak D call TRBD1 (5 bases). The length of the CDR3 is 15 residues. Germline CDR1 reads SGHDT; CDR2 reads YYEEEE. The V and J ends lost 1 base and 1 base respectively, with 9 bases between them. The chain's CDR3 is CASSLQGTAKNIQYF. For the CDR3, the DNA is TGTGCCAGCAGCTTGCAGGGAACGGCCAAAAACATTCAGTACTTC.

The chain employs TRBV29-1 and TRBJ1-2; 11 bases map to TRBD1. Germline CDR1 is SQVTM and CDR2 is ANQGSEA. The CDR3 contains 15 residues. V shed 4 bases, J shed 4 bases, and the junction held 8 bases outside the gene matches. CDR3 sequence: CSVGSGTGGSYGYTF. The CDR3 nucleotides are TGCAGCGTTGGATCCGGGACAGGGGGGAGCTATGGCTACACCTTC.

The V call is TRBV10-3, the J call TRBJ1-4, with D perhaps TRBD1 (6 bases). Germline V CDR1 and CDR2: ENHRY, SYGVKD. The CDR3 loop spans 15 amino acids. The germline V and J ends were trimmed by 5 bases and 4 bases, with 14 bases remaining between them. This chain's CDR3 is CAISTSDRLNEKLFF. For the CDR3, the DNA is TGTGCCATCAGTACATCCGACAGGCTTAATGAAAAACTGTTTTTT.

The V and J genes are TRBV19 and TRBJ2-7, with TRBD1 matching over 8 bases. The CDR3 loop spans 13 amino acids. V gave up 3 bases and J gave up 6 bases; unmatched junction bases: 4. The germline V gene encodes CDR1 LNHDA and CDR2 SQIVND (reference sequence). This CDR3 is CASSIGDRGEQYF. In DNA, the CDR3 is TGTGCCAGTAGTATTGGTGACAGGGGCGAGCAGTACTTC.

As to this clone: This sample includes further DNA sequences coding for the same CDR3. J is TRBJ2-2 and V is TRBV19; 11 nucleotides line up with TRBD1. J gave up 0 bases and V 9 bases, and 3 bases lay outside the gene matches. CDR3 length equals 15 residues. Germline CDR1 is LNHDA and CDR2 is SQIVND (reference sequence). This chain's CDR3 is CASRTGGPNTGELFF. CDR3 sequence (DNA): TGTGCCAGCAGGACAGGGGGCCCGAACACCGGGGAGCTGTTTTTT.

This sequence joins TRBV28 and TRBJ2-5; the D gene is possibly TRBD2 (7 bases). Between the trimmed V and J ends, which lost 5 bases and 5 bases, there was a span of 18 bases. Germline values: CDR1 MDHEN, CDR2 SYDVKM. The CDR3 is 15 residues long. In nucleotides, the CDR3 is TGTGCCAGCAGTCGAGGGGGGGCGGGCAAGGAGACCCAGTACTTC. Encoded protein: CASSRGGAGKETQYF.

The gene calls are TRBV4-2 and TRBJ2-5; TRBD2 is a possible D gene (5 bases). CDR1 is LGHNA and CDR2 is YNFKEQ in the germline V gene. Trimming cost V 3 bases and J 5 bases, with 10 bases left between them. This CDR3 has 13 amino acids. The CDR3 sequence: CASSQGSGETQYF. CDR3 nucleotide sequence: TGTGCCAGCAGCCAGGGGTCGGGGGAGACCCAGTACTTC.

This clone has only one observation. V and J are TRBV6-5 and TRBJ2-7; D may be TRBD1 (5 bases). Trimming stripped 4 bases from V and 0 bases from J, with 7 bases between. CDR1 MNHEY and CDR2 SVGAGI come from the germline V gene. The CDR3 totals 13 residues. For the CDR3, the DNA is TGTGCCAGCAGTTCCAGGGTCTCCTACGAGCAGTACTTC. This codes for CASSSRVSYEQYF.

The chain employs TRBV15 and TRBJ2-5, with 13 nucleotides matching TRBD2. The CDR3 sequence is 16 residues long. V lost 5 bases to trimming and J lost 4 bases; unmatched junction nucleotides: 7. Germline V CDR1 and CDR2: LNHNV, YYDKDF (reference sequence). This chain's CDR3 is CATSFGLAGAGETQYF. CDR3 nucleotide sequence: TGTGCCACCAGCTTCGGACTAGCGGGAGCGGGAGAGACCCAGTACTTC. The whole variable domain, filled in from reference TRBV15 and TRBJ2-5, reads DAMVIQNPRYQVTQFGKPVTLSCSQTLNHNVMYWYQQKSSQAPKLLFHYYDKDFNNEADTPDNFQSRRPNTSFCFLDIRSPGLGDTAMYLCATSFGLAGAGETQYFGPGTRLLVL.

This chain links TRBV2 with TRBJ2-2; D possibly corresponds to TRBD2 (6 bases). Per germline, CDR1 SNHLY and CDR2 FYNNEI. There are 15 residues in the CDR3. Trimming shortened V by 4 bases and J by 0 bases, and 9 bases separated the two germline ends. The DNA for the CDR3 is TGTGCCAGCAGTGGTAGCGGTTCGAACACCGGGGAGCTGTTTTTT. This encodes CASSGSGSNTGELFF.

The V call is TRBV27, the J call TRBJ2-1, with D possibly TRBD2 on 6 matching bases. The CDR3 loop spans 13 amino acids. The V and J ends lost 10 bases and 8 bases respectively, with 18 bases between them. The germline gives CDR1 MNHEY, CDR2 SMNVEV (reference sequence). CDR3 in DNA: TGTGCCACCGCCAAGAGGGAGGATGATGAGCAGTTCTTC. Protein product: CATAKREDDEQFF.